This entry features one T cell receptor beta chain sequence. There is no known antigen for this receptor. Per-base qualities were not stored, and no clone one base away is much larger. The CDR3 regions of human TCRbeta chains were analyzed by immunosequencing. Per the authors' processing: TCRs in the repertoires were compared against a reference library of SARS-CoV-2-specific TCRs that had been generated with the MIRA antigen-specificity platform. Breadth was defined as the fraction of unique TCRs that were SARS-CoV-2-associated, and depth was defined as the fraction of total T cells that were SARS-CoV-2-associated. Using the MIRA data, each spike-specific TCR was assigned both to the spike region to which the TCR was reactive and to a CD4 or CD8 class. Log10-transformed breadth and depth values were compared by one-way ANOVA with Sidak's multiple comparisons tests. Entries here come from immuneACCESS through TCRdb and include only in-frame sequences with V and J called. Some clones fail to appear in such tables; in the studies checked, an unresolved V gene covers under half of the shortfall, and the cause of the remainder is unknown. V, J and clone size are taken as reported in that table, and D and trimming were inferred from the DNA itself. The sample records some 200,000 clones, approximately 90% of which are singletons. The ten largest clones represent less than 4.5% of the sample.

Explained via the paper, the time point label denotes: about 28 days (+/-7) after the second vaccine dose. Explained via the paper, the treatment or condition label denotes: meningococcal conjugate vaccine given as trial control. The vaccinee samples were drawn from two UK trials, COV001 and COV002, one of which was a single-blind randomized controlled phase 2/3 trial testing AZD1222 (ChAdOx1 nCoV-19) in healthy adults. For TCRbeta chain sequencing, PBMC samples were collected from trial participants at day 0 and at day 28 after the second dose. The germline V gene gives CDR1 as MNHEY and CDR2 as SVGEGT. V gives up 2 bases and J gives up 0 bases, and the segment between their germline ends measures 20 bases. From cysteine to phenylalanine, the CDR3 is 20 amino acids long. Here the CDR3 DNA is all that survives: 60 bases in frame from base 1. The sample originates from a study of T cell responses to AZD1222 COVID-19 vaccine (dated by TCRdb to about 2021). About the full investigation: TCR sequencing was performed for 230 to 250 trial participants, of whom about 200 were given two doses of AZD1222 and around 26 were given two doses of MenACWY control vaccine. Trial participants were enrolled by age into 18-55, 56-69 and 70-plus year subgroups, with roughly 150, 30 and 60 TCR-sequenced participants respectively. The paper as a whole reports these results and caveats: Conclusions about previously exposed vaccinees are limited because only six or seven AZD1222 recipients were SARS-CoV-2 seropositive at baseline. After two AZD1222 doses, spike-specific TCR breadth and depth were significantly higher than at day 0 and than in MenACWY recipients. The 56-69-year group was small, and its depth increase did not reach significance, likely because of low power. Reportedly, close to half of the unique spike-specific TCRs recognized epitopes lying outside the regions that are mutated in the B.1.351 and B.1.1.7 variants. No day 14 peak-response samples were available, so repertoires were characterized only after the peak T cell response. CD4 TCRs associated with the vaccine covered the entire spike protein, and the dominant responses were in regions 160-218 and 743-854. Participants were mostly white British and included more females than males, and it was suggested by the authors that clonal diversity may have been underestimated.

Sequences were derived from peripheral blood, sampled 28 days after the second dose of the MenACWY control vaccine. The chain is made from TRBV6-2 or TRBV6-3 and TRBJ2-6; TRBD2 is possibly the D segment (5 matching bases). The clonotype was recovered from an adult who received the MenACWY meningococcal vaccine as a control. The CDR3 here reads CASSYKLGLGLNSGANVLTF. The nucleotides are TGTGCCAGCAGTTACAAATTGGGCCTCGGACTGAACTCTGGGGCCAACGTCCTGACTTTC.